This TCR beta chain was sequenced for a study of blood T cells in healthy people across ages. Study in general: Per two T cells, template switching captured roughly one barcoded beta molecule. General observations from the study: Fewer expanded clones and more diversity marked long-lived versus aged donors.

Regarding this clonotype: Its cognate antigen is unknown.

The trim removed 6 bases at V and 0 bases at J, leaving 5 bases unmatched. This CDR3 has 15 residues. Germline loops: CDR1 LNHDA, CDR2 SQIVND (reference sequence). A J-beta primer mix and a sample-barcoded 5' primer were used in a second PCR of roughly 6 to 11 cycles. TCRdb passed the 5' RACE reads through MiXCR, listing each CDR3 protein once. The sample records about 800,000 distinct CDR3 sequences, 20% to 25% being singletons. The sample was also reused in another study, on T cells of mothers and their children.

This rearrangement joins TRBV19 to TRBJ2-1; TRBD2 agrees at 7 bases. The sample comprised blood. This receptor was obtained from a boy younger than 18 in good health. CDR3 sequence: CASSISGFSYNEQFF. The CDR3 DNA reads as TGTGCCAGTAGCATTAGCGGGTTCTCCTACAATGAGCAGTTCTTC.